The 15 T cell receptor beta chains in this list originate from one sample, sequenced in a study of shared clonotypes between healthy human individuals. Generated by immunoSEQ multiplex PCR, the TCRdb table keeps only in-frame clones and is missing some. The table shows over 2,000,000 clones, with about 94% occurring only once. Terminally differentiated effector memory CD45RA+ cells were excluded from the naive CD8 cells, which were CD45RO-negative and positively selected for CCR7. What was sequenced was naive CD8+ T cells from PBMCs. The receptors derive from a man between 18 and 29 years old in good health. Some clones in this sample may be carry-over from other donors' samples.

This sequence joins TRBV6-6 and TRBJ1-4; D not certain. The CDR3 is 15 residues long. Germline V CDR1 and CDR2: MNHNY, SVGAGI (reference sequence). The ends were cut back, 2 bases at V and 8 bases at J, with 15 bases in the middle. For the CDR3, the DNA is TGTGCCAGCAGTTACCTGGGAGCCTCAGGCGAAAAACTGTTTTTT. Translated: CASSYLGASGEKLFF.

This chain links TRBV5-4 with TRBJ2-7; 7 bases match TRBD2. CDR3 size: 15 residues. Per germline, CDR1 SGHNT and CDR2 YYREEE (reference sequence). The ends lost 4 bases at V and 4 bases at J; junction bases unmatched: 11. In nucleotides, the CDR3 is TGTGCCAGCAGCGAAACGGCGGGAGTAGGGTACGAGCAGTACTTC. It specifies CASSETAGVGYEQYF. Variable domain in full (rest from reference TRBV5-4 and TRBJ2-7): ETGVTQSPTHLIKTRGQQVTLRCSSQSGHNTVSWYQQALGQGPQFIFQYYREEENGRGNFPPRFSGLQFPNYSSELNVNALELDDSALYLCASSETAGVGYEQYFGPGTRLTVT.

The CDR3 sequence is CASSPSRQGAREKLFF. CDR3 sequence (DNA): TGCGCCAGCAGCCCCAGCCGACAGGGGGCCAGGGAAAAACTGTTTTTT. This chain uses TRBV4-3 with TRBJ1-4; 10 bases are a match to TRBD1. The germline V gene encodes CDR1 LGHNA and CDR2 YSLEER. CDR3 length: 16 amino acids. Trimming took 4 bases from V and 8 from J; bases not matched to a gene: 10.

This rearrangement joins TRBV28 to TRBJ1-4; tentative D call: TRBD1 (5 bases). Trimming shortened V by 5 bases and J by 5 bases, and 12 bases separated the two germline ends. Germline lookup yields CDR1 MDHEN and CDR2 SYDVKM. CDR3 length: 14 residues. CDR3 loop: CASSLLGTNEKLFF. The CDR3 DNA follows: TGTGCCAGCAGTCTACTTGGGACCAATGAAAAACTGTTTTTT.

The rearrangement links TRBV27 to TRBJ2-3; 7 nucleotides match TRBD2. Germline lookup yields CDR1 MNHEY and CDR2 SMNVEV (reference sequence). This CDR3 region has 13 residues. V lost 8 bases, J lost 4 bases, and 6 bases stayed unmatched. CDR3 coding DNA: TGTGCCAGCGGGCGGGAGTACTCAGATACGCAGTATTTT. Translation gives CASGREYSDTQYF.

This clone was recorded once. The chain links TRBV19 to TRBJ2-1; D not certain. This CDR3 spans 16 amino acids. Germline values: CDR1 LNHDA, CDR2 SQIVND (reference sequence). With 0 bases removed from V and 4 bases from J, the gap between germline ends came to 13 bases. The CDR3: CASSIDRMAAYNEQFF. In DNA, the CDR3 is TGTGCCAGTAGTATAGATCGGATGGCAGCGTACAATGAGCAGTTCTTC.

Comments on this clone: Within the sample, other DNA sequences also encode this same CDR3. This sequence joins TRBV27 and TRBJ1-2, with a weak D call TRBD1 (6 bases). There are 14 residues in the CDR3. Deletions cut 5 bases from V and 2 bases from J, with 12 bases between. The germline CDR1 and CDR2 sequences are MNHEY and SMNVEV (reference sequence). CDR3 sequence: CASSLTGANYGYTF. Written as DNA, the CDR3 is TGTGCCAGCAGTCTGACAGGAGCCAACTATGGCTACACCTTC.

With regard to this clone: Mismatch with germline at one junction end may stem from a read error. Other DNA sequences in the sample encode the same CDR3. The chain carries TRBV28 and TRBJ2-3; 11 nucleotides match TRBD2. There are 14 residues in the CDR3. Germline-derived CDR1 and CDR2 are MDHEN and SYDVKM. The CDR3, as DNA: TGTGCTAGCAGTCCGGGACTAGCGGCAGATACGCAGTATTTT. Translation gives CASSPGLAADTQYF.

The J gene is TRBJ1-1, the V gene TRBV15; D is undetermined. Trimming took 1 base from V and 0 from J, leaving 12 bases between them. The germline CDR1 and CDR2 sequences are LNHNV and YYDKDF (reference sequence). This CDR3 region has 16 residues. The CDR3: CATSRGPPSMNTEAFF. The CDR3 nucleotides are TGTGCCACCAGCAGAGGTCCCCCCTCCATGAACACTGAAGCTTTCTTT.

V gene TRBV5-4 combines with J gene TRBJ2-7, with 12 positions matching TRBD2. CDR1 SGHNT and CDR2 YYREEE come from the germline V gene (reference sequence). The CDR3 is 14 residues long. Trimming took 9 bases from V and 2 from J; bases not matched to a gene: 6. CDR3 nucleotide sequence: TGTGCCATGACCCGGACTAGCGGGACCTACGAGCAGTACTTC. It codes for CAMTRTSGTYEQYF.

The chain couples TRBV5-6 to TRBJ2-5, with a tentative D call TRBD1 (5 bases). V lost 2 bases and J 5 bases, leaving 13 bases between the germline ends. Per germline, CDR1 SGHDT and CDR2 YYEEEE. The CDR3 length is 14 residues. CDR3 DNA sequence: TGTGCCAGCAGCTTAATCAGGGAATTCGAGACCCAGTACTTC. It encodes CASSLIREFETQYF.

This sequence joins TRBV5-1 and TRBJ2-1, with a weak D call TRBD2 (5 bases). Deletions cut 5 bases from V and 8 bases from J, with 23 bases between. CDR3 length: 16 amino acids. Germline V gene data show CDR1 as SGHRS and CDR2 as YFSETQ. The CDR3 reads CASRDLISETGDEQFF. Here the CDR3 DNA reads TGCGCCAGCAGGGACCTGATTAGCGAGACCGGCGATGAGCAGTTCTTC.

The chain links TRBV19 to TRBJ2-5; D ambiguous. This CDR3 spans 10 amino acids. Trimming stripped 9 bases from V and 2 bases from J, with 4 bases between. Germline V CDR1 and CDR2: LNHDA, SQIVND (reference sequence). The CDR3 region is CASGQETQYF. The CDR3 DNA reads as TGTGCCAGCGGACAAGAGACCCAGTACTTC.

On this clone: This sample includes further DNA sequences coding for the same CDR3. The chain carries TRBV25-1 and TRBJ2-7, with 8 bases that match TRBD1. Germline CDR1 and CDR2: MGHDK and SYGVNS. The CDR3 sequence is 13 residues long. Trimming took 6 bases from V and 2 from J; bases not matched to a gene: 3. The CDR3 loop is CASSGQGPYEQYF. CDR3 DNA: TGTGCCAGCAGCGGACAGGGCCCCTACGAGCAGTACTTC.

The chain combines TRBV6-5 with TRBJ1-1; D gene uncertain. The germline gives CDR1 MNHEY, CDR2 SVGAGI. The CDR3 extends over 14 amino acids. V lost 10 bases, J lost 0 bases, and 15 bases lay in between. CDR3 region: CATRVGQLNTEAFF. DNA of the CDR3: TGTGCCACCCGGGTTGGGCAACTGAACACTGAAGCTTTCTTT.